This T cell receptor (beta chain) comes out of a study of T cell responses to AZD1222 COVID-19 vaccine. Profiling relied on immunoSEQ multiplex PCR, and the TCRdb table lists in-frame clones only, not all of them. The table shows approximately 100,000 clones, with just under 90% occurring only once. The ends lost 5 bases at V and 7 bases at J; junction bases unmatched: 7. Per the germline V gene, CDR1 is SGHTA and CDR2 is FQGNSA. CDR3 length: 13 amino acids. The source was peripheral blood, collected on day 0 of AZD1222 vaccination. This clonotype was obtained from an adult in good health. The V gene is TRBV7-2, the J gene TRBJ1-2, with 7 bases matching TRBD1. The CDR3 region is CASSLEAGGGYTF. CDR3 nucleotides: TGTGCCAGCAGCCTAGAGGCAGGGGGTGGCTACACCTTC.